The 2 T cell receptor beta chains below were found in one sample sequenced in a study of blood T cells in healthy people across ages. The use of a sample-barcoded 5' primer and a J-beta primer mix characterized a second PCR of roughly 7 to 12 cycles. TCRdb ran MiXCR on the 5' RACE reads and lists one entry per CDR3 protein. The sample lists approximately 940,000 distinct CDR3 sequences, about 48% occurring once. Sample: blood. These receptor sequences come from a man between 25 and 39 years old in good health.

The V and J genes are TRBV5-1 and TRBJ2-7, with TRBD1 matching 8 bases. The CDR3 has 14 amino acids. Germline-derived CDR1 and CDR2 are SGHRS and YFSETQ. V gave up 0 bases and J gave up 5 bases; unmatched junction bases: 4. The CDR3 is CASSLDSGGDEQYF. DNA for the CDR3: TGCGCCAGCAGCTTGGATTCAGGGGGCGACGAGCAGTACTTC.

V gene TRBV28 combines with J gene TRBJ1-2; D unresolved. The V gene lost 5 bases and the J gene lost 1 base, with 11 bases spanning the gap. This CDR3 contains 14 residues. Germline-derived CDR1 and CDR2 are MDHEN and SYDVKM. The CDR3 nucleotides read TGTGCCAGCAGTCTCAGAACCCTTAACTATGGCTACACCTTC. Residues: CASSLRTLNYGYTF.